This TCR beta chain was sequenced for a study of T cell repertoires in cytomegalovirus infection. The CDR3 is made up of 16 amino acids. Germline CDR1 SGHTA, CDR2 FQGNSA. V lost 6 bases to trimming and J lost 7 bases; unmatched junction nucleotides: 7. The sample holds a few counts of this clonotype. Its antigen is as yet unknown. TCRdb used MiXCR to reprocess the reads, holding one entry per CDR3 protein. The repertoire consists of approximately 73,000 distinct CDR3 sequences, with roughly 39% occurring once and the leading ten covering approximately 95%. Sequenced material: CD8+ T cells from cultured PBMCs, taken from culture after CMV antigen stimulation. The rearrangement uses TRBV7-2 and TRBJ2-2, with 14 bases fitting TRBD2. The receptor was isolated from a human donor in good health (CMV status not recorded). Some clones in this sample may be carry-over from other donors' samples. This chain's CDR3 is CASRGGLAGGVGELFF. The CDR3 nucleotides read TGTGCCAGCAGGGGAGGACTAGCGGGGGGAGTCGGGGAGCTGTTTTTT. Looking up the rest from reference TRBV7-2 and TRBJ2-2 gives the full variable domain: GAGVSQSPSNKVTEKGKDVELRCDPISGHTALYWYRQSLGQGLEFLIYFQGNSAPDKSGLPSDRFSAERTGGSVSTLTIQRTQQEDSAVYLCASRGGLAGGVGELFFGEGSRLTVL.